This TCR beta chain is drawn from a study of OX40 agonist ivuxolimab in advanced cancers. Study-wide context: Ivuxolimab was delivered to patients intravenously every 2 weeks at doses spanning 0.01 to 10 mg/kg. Allowance was made for prior anti-PD-1, anti-PD-L1 or anti-CTLA-4 therapy, and 40% to 45% had some.

Germline lookup yields CDR1 KGHSH and CDR2 LQKENI. This CDR3 region has 14 residues. V lost 6 bases and J 3 bases, leaving 12 bases between the germline ends. TCRdb keeps only in-frame clones here, not all; method: immunoSEQ multiplex PCR. The repertoire holds 35,000 to 55,000 clones, 88% seen once, with about 13% in the top ten. Here the sequenced sample was CD4+ or CD8+ T cells sorted from blood, taken in a trial of the OX40 agonist ivuxolimab. The V gene is TRBV18, the J gene TRBJ1-5; D ambiguous. This clonotype was sampled from an adult with an advanced solid tumor such as melanoma, head and neck, liver or kidney cancer. The CDR3 DNA reads as TGTGCCAGCTCTCTTGACGGATTCAATCAGCCCCAGCATTTT. This codes for CASSLDGFNQPQHF.